These 16 T cell receptor beta chains were all obtained from the same sample, sequenced in a study of early stage breast cancer tumors (dated 2017 in TCRdb). The library was built by means of the immunoSEQ multiplex PCR assay. Imported from immuneACCESS, the table was reduced by TCRdb to in-frame sequences with V and J called. These copies leave out some clones; in studies compared against another copy, an unresolved V gene accounts for under half, and the cause of the remainder is not known. For this sample there are tens of thousands of clones; approximately 80% appear just once. The biggest ten clones account for roughly 3.4% of the sample. The material sequenced was blood. Receptor source: a person aged 25 to 40 with breast cancer.

The rearrangement joins TRBV9 to TRBJ2-3; D is unclear. The CDR3 is 15 amino acids. Trimming stripped 4 bases from V and 2 bases from J, with 14 bases between. Germline-derived CDR1 and CDR2 are SGDLS and YYNGEE. Written as DNA, the CDR3 is TGTGCCAGCAGCAGGGCATCATTCAACACAGATACGCAGTATTTT. This codes for CASSRASFNTDTQYF.

V and J are TRBV5-5 and TRBJ1-2; D is perhaps TRBD1 (5 bases). This CDR3 is 16 amino acids long. Germline V lookup: CDR1 SGHKS, CDR2 YYEKEE (reference sequence). V lost 0 bases and J 2 bases, leaving 14 bases between the germline ends. The CDR3, as DNA: TGTGCCAGCAGCTTGGTTTACGGGGGATTAAACTATGGCTACACCTTC. Protein: CASSLVYGGLNYGYTF.

V is TRBV30 and J is TRBJ1-1; D call uncertain. The V gene lost 1 base and the J gene lost 8 bases, with 14 bases spanning the gap. The CDR3 length is 13 residues. Per the germline V gene, CDR1 is GTSNPN and CDR2 is SVGIG (reference sequence). CDR3 sequence: CAWSGQSTGEAFF. As DNA, the CDR3 is TGTGCCTGGAGTGGCCAGTCGACCGGCGAAGCTTTCTTT.

The chain employs TRBV6-5 and TRBJ2-7; D may be TRBD1 (6 bases). V was clipped by 2 bases and J by 7 bases, with 12 bases between them. The CDR3 runs to 13 residues. Germline CDR1 is MNHEY and CDR2 is SVGAGI. CDR3 sequence (DNA): TGTGCCAGCAGTTACCCACAGGGTCTAGAGCAGTACTTC. It codes for CASSYPQGLEQYF.

The V gene is TRBV7-9, the J gene TRBJ1-1; D remains ambiguous. Germline V gene sequence: CDR1 SEHNR, CDR2 FQNEAQ (reference sequence). With 1 base removed from V and 1 base from J, the gap between germline ends came to 10 bases. The CDR3 is made up of 15 amino acids. This chain's CDR3 is CASSLGRGTNTEAFF. CDR3 nucleotides: TGTGCCAGCAGCTTAGGACGGGGAACGAACACTGAAGCTTTCTTT. The variable domain in full, completed from reference TRBV7-9 and TRBJ1-1, reads DTGVSQNPRHKITKRGQNVTFRCDPISEHNRLYWYRQTLGQGPEFLTYFQNEAQLEKSRLLSDRFSAERPKGSFSTLEIQRTEQGDSAMYLCASSLGRGTNTEAFFGQGTRLTVV.

The CDR3 nucleotides read TGTGCCAGCAGCAAGGACGGGGGGACTACTCAGTTCTTC. It yields the protein CASSKDGGTTQFF. This chain uses TRBV14 with TRBJ2-1, with TRBD2 identical over 7 bases. Per germline, CDR1 SGHDN and CDR2 FVKESK. The CDR3 is 13 amino acids. The V and J ends lost 5 bases and 13 bases, in that order; junction bases with no gene match: 11. Combining the CDR3 with reference TRBV14 and TRBJ2-1 gives the whole variable domain EAGVTQFPSHSVIEKGQTVTLRCDPISGHDNLYWYRRVMGKEIKFLLHFVKESKQDESGMPNNRFLAERTGGTYSTLKVQPAELEDSGVYFCASSKDGGTTQFFGPGTRLTVL.

The J gene is TRBJ1-3, the V gene TRBV7-7, with D possibly being TRBD1 (5 bases). Germline loops: CDR1 SSHAT, CDR2 FNYEAQ (reference sequence). This CDR3 comprises 13 residues. Trimming removed 4 bases at V and 2 bases at J, with 6 bases between. CDR3 amino acids: CASSSGPGNTIYF. CDR3 coding DNA: TGTGCCAGCAGCTCGGGACCTGGAAACACCATATATTTT.

This clone came up a few times. The rearrangement links TRBV6-6 to TRBJ1-2; D is unresolved. Germline lookup yields CDR1 MNHNY and CDR2 SVGAGI (reference sequence). Between the trimmed V and J ends, which lost 0 bases and 0 bases, there was a span of 8 bases. This CDR3 comprises 15 residues. The CDR3 reads CASSYSTGSNYGYTF. CDR3 DNA sequence: TGTGCCAGCAGTTACTCGACCGGCTCTAACTATGGCTACACCTTC.

V gene TRBV9 combines with J gene TRBJ1-5, with a tentative D call TRBD1 (5 bases). The V end was cut by 0 bases, the J end by 2 bases, with 9 bases between. Germline lookup yields CDR1 SGDLS and CDR2 YYNGEE. This CDR3 spans 15 amino acids. The CDR3 DNA reads TGTGCCAGCAGCGTAGTACAGGTCGGCAATCAGCCCCAGCATTTT. This sequence encodes CASSVVQVGNQPQHF.

This chain uses TRBV5-6 with TRBJ2-2; TRBD2 aligns across 15 bases. Germline CDR1 SGHDT, CDR2 YYEEEE. The junction had 8 bases not matched to a gene; V was cut back by 3 bases and J by 8 bases. The CDR3 extends over 17 amino acids. The CDR3 DNA reads as TGTGCCAGCAGCTCAACCTGGACTAGCGGGAGGGCTGGGGAGCTGTTTTTT. This encodes CASSSTWTSGRAGELFF.

The chain carries TRBV21-1 and TRBJ1-5. TRBV21-1 is designated a pseudogene. The length of the CDR3 is 17 residues. This CDR3 reads CASSTPRVVNSNQPQHF. CDR3 in DNA: TGTGCCAGCAGCACTCCAAGGGTAGTAAATAGCAATCAGCCCCAGCATTTT.

The chain carries TRBV21-1 and TRBJ1-6. TRBV21-1 is listed as a pseudogene. The CDR3 covers 20 residues. CDR3 residues: CASSKEGSGRASSYNSPLHF. The CDR3 nucleotides read TGTGCCAGCAGCAAAGAGGGGAGTGGCCGGGCGAGCTCCTATAATTCACCCCTCCACTTT.

The gene calls are TRBV11-1 and TRBJ1-1, with D possibly TRBD1 on 6 matching bases. Trimming left V 7 bases short and J 5 bases short, with 14 bases between. The CDR3 runs to 13 residues. Germline V gives CDR1 SGHAT, CDR2 FQDESV (reference sequence). The CDR3 here is CASMNTGWTEAFF. In DNA, the CDR3 is TGTGCCAGCATGAATACAGGGTGGACTGAAGCTTTCTTT.

The chain combines TRBV11-2 with TRBJ2-7; 10 bases map to TRBD1. The germline V gene has CDR1 SGHAT and CDR2 FQNNGV. The V segment lost 1 base and the J segment 3 bases; nucleotides outside the gene matches: 3. The CDR3 runs to 15 residues. The CDR3 reads CASSLGGTGVYEQYF. CDR3 DNA: TGTGCCAGCAGCTTAGGAGGGACAGGGGTCTACGAGCAGTACTTC.

V gene TRBV11-2 combines with J gene TRBJ2-7; TRBD2 aligns across 9 bases. With V trimmed by 3 bases and J by 5 bases, 5 bases remained unmatched. Germline CDR1 SGHAT, CDR2 FQNNGV. The CDR3 is made up of 14 amino acids. This chain's CDR3 is CASSLGLAWDEQYF. The CDR3 DNA is TGTGCCAGCAGCTTGGGACTAGCCTGGGACGAGCAGTACTTC.

This clone was counted between two and nine times. The chain links TRBV2 to TRBJ2-2; D might be TRBD1 (5 bases). The CDR3 is 15 amino acids. The V gene lost 4 bases and the J gene lost 6 bases, with 15 bases spanning the gap. CDR1 is SNHLY, CDR2 FYNNEI, per germline. Written as DNA, the CDR3 is TGTGCCAGCAGTGGGGGCATAAAAGCTCCCGGGGAGCTGTTTTTT. Amino acid sequence: CASSGGIKAPGELFF.